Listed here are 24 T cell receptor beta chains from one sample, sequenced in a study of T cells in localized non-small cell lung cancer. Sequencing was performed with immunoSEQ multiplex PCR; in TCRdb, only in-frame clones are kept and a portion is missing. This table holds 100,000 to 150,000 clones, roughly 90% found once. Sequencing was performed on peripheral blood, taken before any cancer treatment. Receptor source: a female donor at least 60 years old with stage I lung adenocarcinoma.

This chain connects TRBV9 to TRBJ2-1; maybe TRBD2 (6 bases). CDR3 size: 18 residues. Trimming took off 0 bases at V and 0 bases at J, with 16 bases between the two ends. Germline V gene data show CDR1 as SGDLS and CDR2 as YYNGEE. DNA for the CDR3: TGTGCCAGCAGCGTAGCTAACGACGGGGGAAACTCCTACAATGAGCAGTTCTTC. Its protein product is CASSVANDGGNSYNEQFF.

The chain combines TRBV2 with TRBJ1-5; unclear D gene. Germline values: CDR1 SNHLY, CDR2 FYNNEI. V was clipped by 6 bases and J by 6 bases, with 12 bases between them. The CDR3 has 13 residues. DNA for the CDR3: TGTGCCAGCAGCCCCGACCGGGTTCAGCCCCAGCATTTT. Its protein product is CASSPDRVQPQHF.

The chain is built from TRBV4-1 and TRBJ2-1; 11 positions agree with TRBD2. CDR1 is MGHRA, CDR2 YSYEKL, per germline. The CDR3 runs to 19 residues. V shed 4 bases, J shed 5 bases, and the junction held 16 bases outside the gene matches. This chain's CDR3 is CASSPVPLAGGHPNNEQFF. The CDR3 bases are TGCGCCAGCAGCCCTGTACCGCTAGCGGGAGGCCATCCGAACAATGAGCAGTTCTTC.

The CDR3 reads CASSPSPGLAGGKYF. The CDR3, as DNA: TGTGCCAGCAGCCCCTCTCCGGGACTAGCGGGGGGGAAGTACTTC. J is TRBJ2-4 and V is TRBV6-5; TRBD2 aligns across 16 bases. Trimming cost V 6 bases and J 14 bases; bases outside gene matches: 10. The CDR3 runs 15 residues. The germline V gene encodes CDR1 MNHEY and CDR2 SVGAGI.

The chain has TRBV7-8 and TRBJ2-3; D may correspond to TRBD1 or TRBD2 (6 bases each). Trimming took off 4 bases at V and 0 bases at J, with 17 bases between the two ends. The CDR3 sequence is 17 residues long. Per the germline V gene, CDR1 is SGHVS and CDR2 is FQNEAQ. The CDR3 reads CASSSRGPGLSTDTQYF. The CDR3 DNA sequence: TGTGCCAGCAGCTCCCGGGGGCCAGGGCTCAGCACAGATACGCAGTATTTT. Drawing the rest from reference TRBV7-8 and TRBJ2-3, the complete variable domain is GAGVSQSPRYKVAKRGQDVALRCDPISGHVSLFWYQQALGQGPEFLTYFQNEAQLDKSGLPSDRFFAERPEGSVSTLKIQRTQQEDSAVYLCASSSRGPGLSTDTQYFGPGTRLTVL.

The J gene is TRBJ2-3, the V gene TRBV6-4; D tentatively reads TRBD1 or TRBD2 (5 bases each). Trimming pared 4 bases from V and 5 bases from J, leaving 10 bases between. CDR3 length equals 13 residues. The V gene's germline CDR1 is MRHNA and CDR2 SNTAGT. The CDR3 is CASSATRGDTQYF. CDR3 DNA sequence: TGTGCCAGCAGTGCCACTAGGGGAGATACGCAGTATTTT.

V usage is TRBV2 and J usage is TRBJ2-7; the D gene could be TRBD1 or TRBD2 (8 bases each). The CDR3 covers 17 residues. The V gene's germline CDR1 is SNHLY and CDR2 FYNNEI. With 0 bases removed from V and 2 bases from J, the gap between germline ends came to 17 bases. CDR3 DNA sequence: TGTGCCAGCAGTGAAGCGCAGCGGGGGACAGGCGCCTACGAGCAGTACTTC. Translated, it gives CASSEAQRGTGAYEQYF.

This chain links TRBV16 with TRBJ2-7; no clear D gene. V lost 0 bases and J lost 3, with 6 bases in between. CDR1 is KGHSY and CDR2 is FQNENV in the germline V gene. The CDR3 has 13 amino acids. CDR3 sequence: CASSQSPSYEQYF. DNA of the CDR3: TGTGCCAGCAGCCAATCGCCTAGCTACGAGCAGTACTTC.

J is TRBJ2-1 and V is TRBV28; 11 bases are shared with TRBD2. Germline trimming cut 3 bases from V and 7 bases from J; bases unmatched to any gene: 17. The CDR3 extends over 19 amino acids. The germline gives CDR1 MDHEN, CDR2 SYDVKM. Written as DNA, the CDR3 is TGTGCCAGCAGTTTCAGGTCTAGCGGGAGGATAGGCAGAGTGAATGAGCAGTTCTTC. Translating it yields CASSFRSSGRIGRVNEQFF.

CDR3 sequence reads: CASRRGYNSPLHF. DNA of the CDR3: TGTGCCAGCCGTAGGGGATATAATTCACCCCTCCACTTT. This sequence joins TRBV28 and TRBJ1-6, with D perhaps matching TRBD1 (5 bases). The V end lost 8 bases, the J end lost 4 bases, and 9 bases lay between the germline ends. Looked up from germline, CDR1 is MDHEN and CDR2 is SYDVKM. CDR3 length: 13 residues.

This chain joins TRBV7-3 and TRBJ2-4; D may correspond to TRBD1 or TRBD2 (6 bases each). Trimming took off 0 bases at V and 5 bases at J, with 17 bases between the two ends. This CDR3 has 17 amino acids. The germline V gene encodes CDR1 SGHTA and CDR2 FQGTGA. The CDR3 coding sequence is TGTGCCAGCAGCTTAACAGGGAGGCTCCCAGGGGAAAACATTCAGTACTTC. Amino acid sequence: CASSLTGRLPGENIQYF.

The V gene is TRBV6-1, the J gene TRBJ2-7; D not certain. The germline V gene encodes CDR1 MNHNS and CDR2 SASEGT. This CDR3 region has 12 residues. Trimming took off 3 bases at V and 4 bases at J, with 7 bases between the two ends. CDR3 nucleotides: TGTGCCAGCAGTGACCCCACGTACGAGCAGTACTTC. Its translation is CASSDPTYEQYF.

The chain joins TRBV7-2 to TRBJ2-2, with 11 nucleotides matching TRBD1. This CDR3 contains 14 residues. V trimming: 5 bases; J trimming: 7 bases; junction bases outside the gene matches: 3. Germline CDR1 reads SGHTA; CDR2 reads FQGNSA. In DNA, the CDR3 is TGTGCCAGCAGCCAGGGACAGGGGGGCGGGGAGCTGTTTTTT. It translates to CASSQGQGGGELFF.

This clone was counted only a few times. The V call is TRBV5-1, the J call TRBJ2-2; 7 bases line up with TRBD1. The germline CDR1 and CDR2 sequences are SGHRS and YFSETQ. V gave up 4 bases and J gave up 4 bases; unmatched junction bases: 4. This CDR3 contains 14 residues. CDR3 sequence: CASSRDSSTGELFF. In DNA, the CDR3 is TGCGCCAGCAGCCGGGACAGTAGCACCGGGGAGCTGTTTTTT.

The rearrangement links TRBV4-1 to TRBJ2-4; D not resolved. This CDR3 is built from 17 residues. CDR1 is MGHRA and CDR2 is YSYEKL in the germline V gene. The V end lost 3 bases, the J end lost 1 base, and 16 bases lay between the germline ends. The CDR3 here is CASSQGFSPEAKNIQYF. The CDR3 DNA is TGCGCCAGCAGCCAGGGGTTTTCCCCGGAGGCCAAAAACATTCAGTACTTC.

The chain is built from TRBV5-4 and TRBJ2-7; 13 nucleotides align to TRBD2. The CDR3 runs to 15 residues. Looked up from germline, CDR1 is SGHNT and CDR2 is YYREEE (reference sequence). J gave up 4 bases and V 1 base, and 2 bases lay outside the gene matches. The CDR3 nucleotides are TGTGCCAGCAGCTTGCCGGGACTAGCGGGATACGAGCAGTACTTC. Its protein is CASSLPGLAGYEQYF. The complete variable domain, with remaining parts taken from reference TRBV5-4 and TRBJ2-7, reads ETGVTQSPTHLIKTRGQQVTLRCSSQSGHNTVSWYQQALGQGPQFIFQYYREEENGRGNFPPRFSGLQFPNYSSELNVNALELDDSALYLCASSLPGLAGYEQYFGPGTRLTVT.

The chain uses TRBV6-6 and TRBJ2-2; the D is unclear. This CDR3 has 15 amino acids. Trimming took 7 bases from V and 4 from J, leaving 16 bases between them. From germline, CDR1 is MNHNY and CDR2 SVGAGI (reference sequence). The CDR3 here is CASTLPKLGTGELFF. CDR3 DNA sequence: TGTGCCAGCACCCTCCCCAAACTGGGCACCGGGGAGCTGTTTTTT.

The CDR3 DNA reads TGCGCCAGCAGCCAAGTGGTCGTAGCGGGTTCGGAGACCCAGTACTTC. Protein: CASSQVVVAGSETQYF. The rearrangement joins TRBV4-1 to TRBJ2-5; 7 positions agree with TRBD2. V lost 1 base, J lost 5 bases, and 10 bases stayed unmatched. The germline gives CDR1 MGHRA, CDR2 YSYEKL. The CDR3 is 16 residues long.

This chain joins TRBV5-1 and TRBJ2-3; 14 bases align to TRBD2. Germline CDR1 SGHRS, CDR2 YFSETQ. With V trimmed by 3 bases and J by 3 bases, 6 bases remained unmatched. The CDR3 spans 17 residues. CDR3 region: CASSSGLAGGRTDTQYF. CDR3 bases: TGCGCCAGCAGCTCCGGACTAGCGGGAGGCAGGACAGATACGCAGTATTTT.

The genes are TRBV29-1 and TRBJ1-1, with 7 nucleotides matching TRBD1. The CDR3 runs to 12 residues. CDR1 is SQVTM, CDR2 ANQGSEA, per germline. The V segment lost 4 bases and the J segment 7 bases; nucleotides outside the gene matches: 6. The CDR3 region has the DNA TGCAGCGTTGGTAGGCAGGGGGTTGAAGCTTTCTTT. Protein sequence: CSVGRQGVEAFF.

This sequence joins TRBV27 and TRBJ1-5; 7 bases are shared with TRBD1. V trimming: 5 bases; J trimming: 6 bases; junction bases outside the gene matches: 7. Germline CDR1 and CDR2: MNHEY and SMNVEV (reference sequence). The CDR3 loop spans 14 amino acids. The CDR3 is CASSPRQGGQPQHF. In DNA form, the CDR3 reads TGTGCCAGCAGTCCCCGACAGGGAGGTCAGCCCCAGCATTTT.

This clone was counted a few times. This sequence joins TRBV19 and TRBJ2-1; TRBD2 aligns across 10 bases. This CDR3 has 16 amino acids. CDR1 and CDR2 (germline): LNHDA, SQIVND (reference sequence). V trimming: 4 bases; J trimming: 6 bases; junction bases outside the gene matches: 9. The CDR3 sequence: CASSSLAGGRGNEQFF. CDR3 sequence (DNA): TGTGCCAGTAGTAGTTTAGCGGGAGGTAGGGGCAATGAGCAGTTCTTC.

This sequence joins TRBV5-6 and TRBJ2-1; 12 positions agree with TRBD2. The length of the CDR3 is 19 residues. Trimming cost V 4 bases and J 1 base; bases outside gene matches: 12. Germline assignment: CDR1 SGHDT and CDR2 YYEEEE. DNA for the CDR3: TGTGCCAGCAGCCAGATACTAGCGGGAGGACTCGGGTCCTACAATGAGCAGTTCTTC. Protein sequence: CASSQILAGGLGSYNEQFF.

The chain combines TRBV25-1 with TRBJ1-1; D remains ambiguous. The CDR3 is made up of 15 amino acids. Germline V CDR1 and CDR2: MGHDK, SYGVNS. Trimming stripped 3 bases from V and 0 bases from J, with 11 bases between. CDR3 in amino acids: CASSDSAPMNTEAFF. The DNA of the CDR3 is TGTGCCAGCAGTGACTCGGCCCCTATGAACACTGAAGCTTTCTTT.